This T cell receptor beta chain was retrieved from a study of CD8 T cells in ankylosing spondylitis. As concerns this clonotype: Its target is not known.

Using its own MiXCR run on the 5' RACE reads, TCRdb lists one record per CDR3 protein. In the table there are a few hundred thousand distinct CDR3 sequences, 20% to 25% of which are singletons. Whole-study results and caveats: Among TCR beta sequences, a motif of 7 to 9 highly homologous variants appeared characteristic of ankylosing spondylitis blood.

Germline V gives CDR1 LNHDA, CDR2 SQIVND (reference sequence). This CDR3 has 14 amino acids. Trimming removed 5 bases at V and 0 bases at J, with 8 bases between. The rearrangement joins TRBV19 to TRBJ1-5, with D uncertain. The clonotype originates from a male donor with ankylosing spondylitis. The sample was blood, either unsorted or a sorted T cell fraction (not recorded which). CDR3 nucleotide sequence: TGTGCCAGTAGTCCCAGGTATAGCAATCAGCCCCAGCATTTT. This gives the protein CASSPRYSNQPQHF.